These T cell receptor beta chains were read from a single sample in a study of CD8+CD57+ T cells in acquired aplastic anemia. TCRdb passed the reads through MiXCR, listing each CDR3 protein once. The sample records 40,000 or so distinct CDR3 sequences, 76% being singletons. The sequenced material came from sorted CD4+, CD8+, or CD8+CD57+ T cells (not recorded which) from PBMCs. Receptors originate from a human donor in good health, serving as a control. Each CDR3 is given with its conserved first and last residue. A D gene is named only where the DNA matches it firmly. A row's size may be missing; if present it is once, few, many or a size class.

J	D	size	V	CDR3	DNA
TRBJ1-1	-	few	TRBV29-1	CSVPRHTEAFF	TGCAGCGTCCCTCGACACACTGAAGCTTTCTTT
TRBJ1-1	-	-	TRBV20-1	CSARSAGDFAEAFF	TGCAGTGCTAGGAGCGCGGGGGATTTCGCTGAAGCTTTCTTT
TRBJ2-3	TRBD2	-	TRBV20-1	CSARWEGADTQYF	TGCAGTGCTAGGTGGGAGGGCGCAGATACGCAGTATTTT
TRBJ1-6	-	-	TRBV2	CASSEYWGNSPLHF	TGTGCCAGCAGTGAATACTGGGGGAATTCACCCCTCCACTTT
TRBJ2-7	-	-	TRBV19	CASSPVSSHEQYF	TGTGCCAGTAGTCCGGTGAGCTCCCACGAGCAGTACTTC
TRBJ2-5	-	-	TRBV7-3	CASSLTVTETQYF	TGTGCCAGCAGCTTAACGGTGACAGAGACCCAGTACTTC
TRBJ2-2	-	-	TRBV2	CASTLRGELFF	TGTGCCAGCACCCTGCGGGGGGAGCTGTTTTTT
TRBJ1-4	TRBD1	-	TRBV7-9	CASRETGGNEKLFF	TGTGCCAGCAGGGAAACAGGGGGCAATGAAAAACTGTTTTTT
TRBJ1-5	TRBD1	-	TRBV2	CASSPTGGNQPQHF	TGTGCCAGCAGCCCTACAGGGGGCAATCAGCCCCAGCATTTT
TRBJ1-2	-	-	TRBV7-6	CASSLAQGSGYTF	TGTGCCAGCAGCTTAGCGCAGGGTTCCGGCTACACCTTC
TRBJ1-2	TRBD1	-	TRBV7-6	CASSPTTGNYGYTF	TGTGCCAGCAGCCCAACGACAGGGAACTATGGCTACACCTTC
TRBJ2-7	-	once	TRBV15	CATSREGYEQYF	TGTGCCACCAGCAGAGAGGGGTACGAGCAGTACTTC
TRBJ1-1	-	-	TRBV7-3	CAGSPVQGGFTEASF	TGCGCCGGCAGCCCGGTACAGGGAGGTTTCACTGAAGCTTCCTTT
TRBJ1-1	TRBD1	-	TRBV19	CASSIYSDRAPEAFF	TGTGCCAGTAGTATTTATTCTGACAGGGCCCCTGAAGCTTTCTTT
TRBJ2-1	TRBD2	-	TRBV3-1	CASSQKLWSGGDYNEQFF	TGTGCCAGCAGCCAAAAGTTATGGAGCGGGGGGGATTACAATGAGCAGTTCTTC
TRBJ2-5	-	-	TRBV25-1	CASSAMAGSGQTQYF	TGTGCCAGCAGCGCTATGGCGGGGTCGGGGCAGACCCAGTACTTC
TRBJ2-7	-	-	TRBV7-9	CASSRSNYEQYF	TGTGCCAGCAGCCGATCCAACTACGAGCAGTACTTC